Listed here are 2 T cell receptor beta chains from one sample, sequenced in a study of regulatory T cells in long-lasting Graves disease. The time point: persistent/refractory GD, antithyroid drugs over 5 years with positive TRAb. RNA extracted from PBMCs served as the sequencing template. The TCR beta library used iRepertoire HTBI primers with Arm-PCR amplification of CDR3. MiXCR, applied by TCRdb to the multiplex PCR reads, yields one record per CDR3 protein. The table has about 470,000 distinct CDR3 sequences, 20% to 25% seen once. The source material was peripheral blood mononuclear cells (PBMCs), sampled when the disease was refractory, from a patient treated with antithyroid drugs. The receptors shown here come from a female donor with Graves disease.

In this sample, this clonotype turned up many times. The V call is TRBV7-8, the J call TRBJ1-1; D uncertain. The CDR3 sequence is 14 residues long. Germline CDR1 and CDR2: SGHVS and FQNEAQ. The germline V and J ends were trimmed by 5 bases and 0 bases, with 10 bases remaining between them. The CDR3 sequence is CASSPRALNTEAFF. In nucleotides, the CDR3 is TGTGCCAGCAGCCCCCGGGCCCTGAACACTGAAGCTTTCTTT.

CDR3 residues: CAWSAMHYGYTF. In DNA, the CDR3 is TGTGCCTGGAGTGCAATGCACTATGGCTACACCTTC. This chain connects TRBV30 to TRBJ1-2, with unresolved D. The CDR3 spans 12 residues. The germline V gene encodes CDR1 GTSNPN and CDR2 SVGIG (reference sequence). The V end was cut by 1 base, the J end by 3 bases, with 6 bases between.